The 20 T cell receptor beta chains listed next were all sequenced from one sample in a study of T cell repertoires in cytomegalovirus infection. TCRdb analysed the reads with MiXCR anew, one entry per CDR3 protein. The sample yields about 200,000 distinct CDR3 sequences, 7.5% to 10% seen once. What was sequenced was PBMCs. These receptors were obtained from a human donor in good health (CMV status not recorded). Some clones in this sample may be carry-over from other donors' samples.

In its sample, this clonotype was seen a few times. The chain links TRBV28 to TRBJ2-7; D is possibly TRBD2 (5 bases). From germline, CDR1 is MDHEN and CDR2 SYDVKM. The CDR3 covers 13 residues. The V gene lost 3 bases and the J gene lost 3 bases, with 9 bases spanning the gap. The CDR3 sequence is CASSLRTFYEQYF. DNA of the CDR3: TGTGCCAGCAGTTTGAGGACTTTCTACGAGCAGTACTTC.

The chain employs TRBV2 and TRBJ2-2, with D possibly TRBD1 on 6 matching bases. This CDR3 region has 16 residues. Germline V gene data show CDR1 as SNHLY and CDR2 as FYNNEI. The germline V and J ends were trimmed by 3 bases and 5 bases, with 16 bases remaining between them. CDR3 protein: CASSDSTGYPTGELFF. The CDR3 bases are TGTGCCAGCAGTGACTCGACAGGTTATCCGACCGGGGAGCTGTTTTTT.

The chain recombines TRBV30 with TRBJ1-2, with no clear D. Germline V gene data show CDR1 as GTSNPN and CDR2 as SVGIG (reference sequence). With 2 bases removed from V and 5 bases from J, the gap between germline ends came to 9 bases. CDR3 length equals 12 residues. The CDR3: CAWSMDGYGYTF. The CDR3 region has the DNA TGTGCCTGGAGTATGGACGGGTATGGCTACACCTTC.

This clonotype has a handful of counts. The chain recombines TRBV30 with TRBJ2-5; D gene uncertain. Germline V gene sequence: CDR1 GTSNPN, CDR2 SVGIG (reference sequence). V was clipped by 0 bases and J by 4 bases, with 3 bases between them. The CDR3 covers 11 residues. Here the CDR3 reads CAWSVGETQYF. The CDR3 DNA follows: TGTGCCTGGAGTGTAGGAGAGACCCAGTACTTC.

Comments on this clonotype: Since a much larger clone is just one base distant, this may be a read error. The chain uses TRBV14 and TRBJ2-1, with a tentative D call TRBD2 (6 bases). Trimming removed 4 bases from V and 12 bases from J, with 19 bases in between. The CDR3 is made up of 14 amino acids. The V gene's germline CDR1 is SGHDN and CDR2 FVKESK. CDR3 sequence: CASSRDHWGGRQFF. Written as DNA, the CDR3 is TGTGCCAGCAGCCGAGATCACTGGGGAGGTAGGCAGTTCTTC.

In its sample, this clonotype was seen many times. V gene TRBV7-2 combines with J gene TRBJ2-7; TRBD1 matches at 8 bases. The CDR3 is 17 amino acids. V was pared by 1 base and J by 4 bases, with 12 bases of the junction left unmatched. The V gene's germline CDR1 is SGHTA and CDR2 FQGNSA. This CDR3 reads CASSLGRLDRAGYEQYF. CDR3 bases: TGTGCCAGCAGCTTAGGCCGCCTGGACAGGGCAGGATACGAGCAGTACTTC.

The sample holds many counts of this clonotype. This rearrangement joins TRBV28 to TRBJ1-4; no reliable D call. V was trimmed by 6 bases and J by 0 bases, leaving 11 bases between them. Per germline, CDR1 MDHEN and CDR2 SYDVKM. The CDR3 is 15 amino acids. CDR3 in amino acids: CASSLGISTNEKLFF. DNA for the CDR3: TGTGCCAGCAGCTTGGGGATTTCAACTAATGAAAAACTGTTTTTT. The full variable domain, its missing parts supplied by reference TRBV28 and TRBJ1-4, is DVKVTQSSRYLVKRTGEKVFLECVQDMDHENMFWYRQDPGLGLRLIYFSYDVKMKEKGDIPEGYSVSREKKERFSLILESASTNQTSMYLCASSLGISTNEKLFFGSGTQLSVL.

The CDR3 DNA reads as TGCGCCAGCAGCCCAAACCCGGGACTAGCGACAAATGAGCAGTTCTTC. Translating gives CASSPNPGLATNEQFF. The chain couples TRBV5-1 to TRBJ2-1, with 10 nucleotides matching TRBD2. Germline CDR1 SGHRS, CDR2 YFSETQ. After removal of 4 bases from V and 7 bases from J, the junction contained 11 bases not matched to a gene. This CDR3 is built from 16 residues.

This clonotype has ten or more counts. This chain connects TRBV27 to TRBJ2-1; 7 bases are shared with TRBD1. There are 17 residues in the CDR3. The germline V gene encodes CDR1 MNHEY and CDR2 SMNVEV (reference sequence). With 3 bases clipped from V and 2 bases from J, the junction kept 10 bases outside the gene matches. CDR3 loop: CASSFQGQRNPYNEQFF. The CDR3 nucleotides read TGTGCCAGCAGTTTCCAGGGACAGAGAAACCCCTACAATGAGCAGTTCTTC.

This clonotype has a count of ten or more. J is TRBJ1-2 and V is TRBV5-6, with D possibly matching TRBD1 (6 bases). Germline V gives CDR1 SGHDT, CDR2 YYEEEE. V lost 5 bases and J lost 5, with 10 bases in between. The CDR3 spans 12 residues. CDR3 sequence: CASSRRGYGYTF. CDR3 bases: TGTGCCAGCAGTCGTAGGGGGTATGGCTACACCTTC.

This chain uses TRBV20-1 with TRBJ2-3; 9 positions agree with TRBD1. CDR1 DFQATT and CDR2 SNEGSKA come from the germline V gene (reference sequence). The trim removed 5 bases at V and 1 base at J, leaving 4 bases unmatched. CDR3 size: 14 residues. This CDR3 reads CSAHRDRGTDTQYF. As DNA, the CDR3 is TGCAGTGCTCACCGGGACAGGGGCACAGATACGCAGTATTTT.

This clonotype was recorded a few times. The chain uses TRBV5-5 and TRBJ1-1; D might be TRBD1 (6 bases). This CDR3 spans 15 amino acids. V was cut by 5 bases and J by 8 bases, with 22 bases left in between. The V gene's germline CDR1 is SGHKS and CDR2 YYEKEE (reference sequence). The CDR3 reads CASSPLMYVGTEAFF. CDR3 DNA: TGTGCCAGCAGTCCCTTGATGTATGTAGGGACAGAAGCTTTCTTT.

This clonotype has just a few counts. The chain carries TRBV5-6 and TRBJ2-5, with 9 bases that match TRBD1. Germline CDR1 and CDR2: SGHDT and YYEEEE. V lost 1 base, J lost 6 bases, and 7 bases stayed unmatched. This CDR3 is built from 15 residues. The CDR3 spells CASSLPGTGSQTQYF. The CDR3 DNA is TGTGCCAGCAGCTTGCCCGGGACAGGGTCGCAGACCCAGTACTTC.

The chain uses TRBV10-3 and TRBJ1-6; D is undetermined. The ends were cut back, 6 bases at V and 5 bases at J, with 11 bases in the middle. The length of the CDR3 is 14 residues. Germline V gene data show CDR1 as ENHRY and CDR2 as SYGVKD. CDR3 in DNA: TGTGCCATCAGAGACAAGGGCAATAATTCACCCCTCCACTTT. This encodes CAIRDKGNNSPLHF.

The J gene is TRBJ1-5, the V gene TRBV28; D is unresolved. Germline CDR1 is MDHEN and CDR2 is SYDVKM. Trimming pared 3 bases from V and 5 bases from J, leaving 11 bases between. CDR3 size: 14 residues. In nucleotides, the CDR3 is TGTGCCAGCAGTTTTCCGGGTAGTCATCAGCCCCAGCATTTT. This gives the protein CASSFPGSHQPQHF.

The rearrangement uses TRBV7-6 and TRBJ1-3; D is perhaps TRBD1 (6 bases). CDR3 length: 15 amino acids. V was clipped by 5 bases and J by 0 bases, with 11 bases between them. Germline V lookup: CDR1 SGHVS, CDR2 FNYEAQ. CDR3 loop: CASSGGTRSGNTIYF. The CDR3 DNA reads TGTGCCAGCAGCGGGGGGACACGCTCTGGAAACACCATATATTTT.

Points on this clonotype: A much larger clone lies a single base off, so this may be a read error. This chain joins TRBV7-6 and TRBJ2-7, with 7 bases identical to TRBD1. Germline V CDR1 and CDR2: SGHVS, FNYEAQ. This CDR3 has 15 amino acids. The CDR3 is CARSFGRQGAYEQYF. The CDR3, as DNA: TGTGCCAGGAGCTTTGGGAGACAGGGAGCCTACGAGCAGTACTTC.

In this sample, this clonotype turned up a few times. The rearrangement uses TRBV20-1 and TRBJ2-2, with D uncertain. V shed 3 bases and J shed 5 bases, with 13 bases lying between them. The CDR3 is 14 amino acids. The germline V gene encodes CDR1 DFQATT and CDR2 SNEGSKA (reference sequence). The DNA for the CDR3 is TGCAGTGCTAGGCGCGCCCAGGCGACCGGGGAGCTGTTTTTT. Protein sequence: CSARRAQATGELFF.

The chain links TRBV12-3 or TRBV12-4 to TRBJ2-3; 10 positions match TRBD2. This CDR3 spans 14 amino acids. The J segment lost 5 bases and the V segment lost 5 bases, leaving 4 bases of the junction unmatched. The CDR3 nucleotides are TGTGCCAGCAGTCTACTAGCGGGAATAGATACGCAGTATTTT. Protein: CASSLLAGIDTQYF.

The gene calls are TRBV6-2 or TRBV6-3 and TRBJ2-7; tentatively, D is TRBD1 (6 bases). Germline V gives CDR1 MNHEY, CDR2 SVGEGT. The germline V and J ends were trimmed by 8 bases and 1 base, with 12 bases remaining between them. The CDR3 sequence is 13 residues long. CDR3 sequence reads: CASPRGISYEQYF. CDR3 in DNA: TGTGCCAGCCCCAGGGGAATATCCTACGAGCAGTACTTC.